The T cell receptor (beta chain) under discussion was sequenced for a study of chemoradiotherapy in HPV16-positive cancers. The overall study: Candidate HPV-specific clones and shared TCR motifs came from two HPV16-positive patients.

Repeated repertoire sampling spanned the course of chemoradiotherapy. With respect to this clone: Its antigen is still unknown.

Trimming took 4 bases from V and 6 from J, leaving 16 bases between them. Per the germline V gene, CDR1 is SNHLY and CDR2 is FYNNEI. This CDR3 is 15 amino acids long. Method: immunoSEQ multiplex PCR; TCRdb's copy keeps in-frame clones and lacks some. The top ten clones hold around 17% of a sample with some 11,000 clones, about 65% of them seen once. Study-wide findings and caveats: During treatment, candidate HPV-specific clones and E7-related motifs expanded in tumor. Functional assays defining HPV-specific T cells used only a couple of HPV16-positive patients.

The J gene is TRBJ1-5, the V gene TRBV2; maybe TRBD1 (5 bases). This clonotype originated in a human donor with HPV-associated anogenital cancer. This sample was gathered from a patient who underwent chemoradiotherapy. The CDR3 here is CASSAQGGESQPQHF. CDR3 nucleotides: TGTGCCAGCAGTGCCCAGGGTGGTGAGAGTCAGCCCCAGCATTTT.